This entry is about one T cell receptor (beta chain). The antigen is unknown. The entry originates in a study of T cell repertoires in cytomegalovirus infection. Study-level background: It was the public TCR beta signatures that indicated both CMV infection and matching HLA type.

TCRdb re-analysed the reads in MiXCR, keeping a single row per CDR3 protein. The sample carries some 500,000 distinct CDR3 sequences, roughly 34% recorded once. Germline CDR1 is MGHRA and CDR2 is YSYEKL. V was pared by 0 bases and J by 2 bases, with 8 bases between. The CDR3 has 15 residues. Sequenced material: cultured PBMCs, taken from culture after CMV antigen stimulation. The sequence was collected from a human donor in good health (CMV status not recorded). Some clones in this sample may be carry-over from other donors' samples. The chain combines TRBV4-1 with TRBJ1-5; D gene unclear. The CDR3 protein is CASSQDLRGNQPQHF. The DNA of the CDR3 is TGCGCCAGCAGCCAAGATCTCCGCGGCAATCAGCCCCAGCATTTT.